This passage covers 3 T cell receptor beta chains from one sample sequenced in a study of T cell clonality in common variable immunodeficiency. Here immunoSEQ multiplex PCR was the method, and the copy in TCRdb shows in-frame clones only, minus some. The sample holds approximately 44,000 clones, and no clone turns up only once. Input material: peripheral blood mononuclear cells. These TCRs come from a person between 18 and 69 years old in good health.

Ten or more counts support this clone. The DNA ends 3 residues before the CDR3 does, and the rest of the CDR3 is filled in from the germline J gene. This chain links TRBV29-1 with TRBJ1-2; D gene ambiguous. The CDR3 totals 11 residues. Germline V CDR1 and CDR2: SQVTM, ANQGSEA. CDR3 in amino acids: CSVEQVQGYTF. CDR3 DNA (partial): TGCAGCGTTGAACAGGTCCAGGGC.

This clone is medium-sized in the sample. The sequenced fragment ends 3 residues before the CDR3 boundary, so the rest is inferred from the germline J gene. The chain has TRBV19 and TRBJ2-2; D is unresolved. The V gene's germline CDR1 is LNHDA and CDR2 SQIVND (reference sequence). Trimming removed 5 bases at V and 0 bases at J, with 10 bases between. This CDR3 is 15 amino acids long. CDR3 residues: CASSPQASNTGELFF. CDR3 DNA, as far as it was read: TGTGCCAGTAGTCCTCAGGCCTCGAACACCGGGGAG.

This clone was seen ten or more times. The CDR3 is cut off 3 residues early in the read; its end comes from the germline J gene. This chain uses TRBV5-4 with TRBJ2-1, with 13 bases that match TRBD2. V shed 3 bases and J 9 bases; nucleotides not matched to a gene: 9. This CDR3 spans 16 amino acids. CDR1 is SGHNT, CDR2 YYREEE, per germline (reference sequence). Partial CDR3 DNA: TGTGCCAGCAGCTCGCCAACTAGCGGGGGGGCAACTGAG. It codes for CASSSPTSGGATE. The CDR3, in full, reads CASSSPTSGGATEQFF.